One T cell receptor (beta chain) is described in this entry. There is no known antigen for this receptor. Per-nucleotide qualities are absent, and no much larger clonotype sits a single base away. Collaborating institutions collected whole blood in K2EDTA tubes following their own protocols. Collaborator samples were shipped for TCRbeta analysis as frozen whole blood, isolated PBMCs, or DNA extracted from either sample type. TCRbeta CDR3 regions were amplified from genomic DNA by means of the immunoSEQ Assay, a bias-controlled multiplex PCR. In the source study's methods: Within the assay, amplification of reference gene primers was used to estimate how many nucleated cells each sample contained. Sequence reads were collapsed and filtered to measure the absolute abundance of every unique TCRbeta CDR3 rearrangement. For each sample, productive Simpson clonality was calculated as the square root of Simpson's diversity index over productive rearrangements. The immuneACCESS repertoire file appears here via TCRdb, limited to in-frame rearrangements. These files lack a portion of the clones; in checked studies, under half of the deficit traces to unresolved V genes, and the cause of the others is not known. For V, J and clone size, that table is used; D and trimming come from the DNA. The sample includes about 400,000 clones, with around 90% observed a single time. The ten largest account for around 1.3% of the sample.

The data were obtained in a study of blood T cell repertoires in COVID-19 (dated by TCRdb to 2018 to 2020). About the full investigation: The collaborator samples originated in the United States, Italy and Spain and spanned the acute and convalescent phases of COVID-19. The material from the prospective study consisted of cDNA or gDNA derived from T cells, B-cell-depleted T cells, or PBMCs. The repertoires were released in a freely available public database meant as a resource for research on the immune response to SARS-CoV-2. Subjects who had been exposed to COVID-19, were actively infected with it, or had recovered from it provided the deeply sampled blood TCRbeta repertoires that made up the dataset. Sample metadata almost always included a de-identified subject ID, COVID-19 status, age in years and sex. Where available, HLA class I and class II types were obtained from metadata supplied by the sample provider rather than from assay-based typing. The samples were drawn from the first 160 participants of the ongoing ImmuneRACE study and from over 950 subjects provided by 6 global collaborators. Overall results and qualifications from the work: Clinical and demographic metadata were provided uncurated, with the amount varying by source and participant.

The specimen sequenced was peripheral blood. The receptor was derived from a man in his forties with acute or convalescent COVID-19.

The DNA is TGTGCCAGCACGGGGGGACTAGCGGTACCCGACTCCTACGAGCAGTACTTC. Its amino acids are CASTGGLAVPDSYEQYF. The rearrangement joined TRBV28 to TRBJ2-7; TRBD2 aligns with 11 central bases. The germline V gene provides CDR1 MDHEN and CDR2 SYDVKM. Compared with germline, V lacks 7 bases and J lacks 0 bases; bases without a gene match: 11. The CDR3 runs 17 amino acids, cysteine and phenylalanine included. CDR3 DNA only is kept here, 51 bases in frame from base 1.